These 32 T cell receptor beta chains came from one sample sequenced in a study of STAT5B mutations in CD4+ large granular lymphocyte leukemia. The protocol was immunoSEQ multiplex PCR, while the TCRdb copy is restricted to in-frame clones and leaves out a portion. The repertoire holds about 40,000 clones, with roughly 84% as singletons. The sequenced material came from CD4+ T cells from blood buffy coats. Receptor source: a human donor in good health.

V gene TRBV9 combines with J gene TRBJ2-3; 9 nucleotides agree with TRBD2. Germline CDR1 is SGDLS and CDR2 is YYNGEE. The CDR3 runs 16 residues. Trimming at V came to 0 bases and at J to 3 bases, leaving 5 bases not matched to a gene. The CDR3 DNA reads TGTGCCAGCAGCGTAGGGATAGCGGGAGATACAGATACGCAGTATTTT. It is translated as CASSVGIAGDTDTQYF.

The chain has TRBV4-3 and TRBJ1-2; D not certain. Germline CDR1 reads LGHNA; CDR2 reads YSLEER. V was shortened by 0 bases and J by 2 bases, with 7 bases between the two germline ends. The CDR3 sequence is 14 residues long. This chain's CDR3 is CASSQEMNNYGYTF. DNA of the CDR3: TGCGCCAGCAGCCAAGAAATGAACAACTATGGCTACACCTTC.

V is TRBV29-1 and J is TRBJ2-2; 10 positions match TRBD2. The length of the CDR3 is 13 residues. Germline CDR1 reads SQVTM; CDR2 reads ANQGSEA. Germline trimming cut 5 bases from V and 6 bases from J; bases unmatched to any gene: 3. CDR3 loop: CSVPGLAAGELFF. In DNA form, the CDR3 reads TGCAGCGTTCCCGGACTAGCGGCCGGGGAGCTGTTTTTT.

The chain combines TRBV5-1 with TRBJ1-2; D unclear. V lost 0 bases and J lost 2, with 8 bases in between. This CDR3 has 14 amino acids. Germline values: CDR1 SGHRS, CDR2 YFSETQ. The chain's CDR3 is CASSLGTENYGYTF. The CDR3 DNA sequence: TGCGCCAGCAGCTTGGGCACGGAAAACTATGGCTACACCTTC.

The chain combines TRBV7-2 with TRBJ2-7; 8 positions match TRBD2. This CDR3 contains 15 residues. Germline CDR1 reads SGHTA; CDR2 reads FQGNSA. J lost 0 bases, V lost 5 bases, and 6 bases had no gene match. Here the CDR3 reads CASSAGGGISYEQYF. The CDR3 DNA reads as TGTGCCAGCAGCGCGGGGGGAGGAATCTCCTACGAGCAGTACTTC.

The chain joins TRBV6-1 to TRBJ1-2; 11 nucleotides match TRBD1. The V gene's germline CDR1 is MNHNS and CDR2 SASEGT. The CDR3 covers 14 residues. With V trimmed by 7 bases and J by 6 bases, 7 bases remained unmatched. The DNA of the CDR3 is TGTGCCAGCATGGACAGGGGGCTCTCTAATGGCTACACCTTC. It specifies CASMDRGLSNGYTF.

The CDR3 loop is CASRKGQFQETQYF. The CDR3 region has the DNA TGTGCCAGCAGGAAAGGACAGTTCCAAGAGACCCAGTACTTC. The V call is TRBV6-1, the J call TRBJ2-5; D may be TRBD1 (6 bases). This CDR3 is 14 amino acids long. Germline loops: CDR1 MNHNS, CDR2 SASEGT. V lost 6 bases and J 1 base, leaving 12 bases between the germline ends.

This chain uses TRBV7-9 with TRBJ2-1; a weak D match, TRBD2 (5 bases). This CDR3 contains 15 residues. Germline CDR1 is SEHNR and CDR2 is FQNEAQ (reference sequence). Trimming stripped 6 bases from V and 0 bases from J, with 12 bases between. DNA of the CDR3: TGTGCCAGCAGTTTTACTAGTACCTCCTACAATGAGCAGTTCTTC. Amino acids: CASSFTSTSYNEQFF.

This chain joins TRBV23-1 and TRBJ1-5; possible D gene TRBD1, 6 bases. TRBV23-1 is labeled an ORF, and its function is uncertain. Trimming took 3 bases from V and 2 from J, leaving 8 bases between them. The CDR3 loop spans 14 amino acids. CDR3 sequence reads: CASSHRQGNQPQHF. Written as DNA, the CDR3 is TGCGCCAGCAGTCATCGACAGGGCAATCAGCCCCAGCATTTT.

The chain carries TRBV5-5 and TRBJ2-2, with TRBD2 identical over 7 bases. V shed 6 bases, J shed 3 bases, and the junction held 11 bases outside the gene matches. The CDR3 is 16 amino acids. Germline lookup yields CDR1 SGHKS and CDR2 YYEKEE (reference sequence). This CDR3 is CASINWGGLDTGELFF. The CDR3 nucleotides are TGTGCCAGCATCAACTGGGGGGGTTTGGACACCGGGGAGCTGTTTTTT.

The J gene is TRBJ1-4, the V gene TRBV28, with TRBD1 matching 7 bases. Germline-derived CDR1 and CDR2 are MDHEN and SYDVKM. CDR3 length: 14 residues. V was pared by 5 bases and J by 4 bases, with 4 bases of the junction left unmatched. The CDR3 is CASSLGQHNEKLFF. In nucleotides, the CDR3 is TGTGCCAGCAGTCTGGGACAGCATAATGAAAAACTGTTTTTT.

This clone was seen a few times. The gene calls are TRBV19 and TRBJ2-3; D gene ambiguous. CDR1 is LNHDA, CDR2 SQIVND, per germline (reference sequence). CDR3 size: 14 residues. Trimming shortened V by 3 bases and J by 0 bases, and 7 bases separated the two germline ends. CDR3 nucleotides: TGTGCCAGTAGTATTACAGTTAGCACAGATACGCAGTATTTT. It yields the protein CASSITVSTDTQYF.

This clone was seen more than once but under ten times. The chain carries TRBV9 and TRBJ1-2, with no clear D. The germline V gene has CDR1 SGDLS and CDR2 YYNGEE. Trimming shortened V by 3 bases and J by 1 base, and 7 bases separated the two germline ends. This CDR3 comprises 13 residues. This CDR3 reads CASSADGNYGYTF. The CDR3 DNA reads TGTGCCAGCAGCGCGGACGGTAACTATGGCTACACCTTC. The variable domain in full, with the rest retrieved from reference TRBV9 and TRBJ1-2, is DSGVTQTPKHLITATGQRVTLRCSPRSGDLSVYWYQQSLDQGLQFLIQYYNGEERAKGNILERFSAQQFPDLHSELNLSSLELGDSALYFCASSADGNYGYTFGSGTRLTVV.

The chain carries TRBV7-9 and TRBJ1-3, with D maybe TRBD1 (5 bases). With 1 base removed from V and 0 bases from J, the gap between germline ends came to 10 bases. Germline values: CDR1 SEHNR, CDR2 FQNEAQ (reference sequence). The CDR3 extends over 16 amino acids. The CDR3 DNA sequence: TGTGCCAGCAGCTTAGGGGGACCTCCCTCTGGAAACACCATATATTTT. Translated, it gives CASSLGGPPSGNTIYF.

The chain uses TRBV5-1 and TRBJ1-1, with 10 bases fitting TRBD1. Trimming removed 2 bases from V and 1 base from J; junction bases left unmatched: 8. CDR1 is SGHRS, CDR2 YFSETQ, per germline. This CDR3 has 17 amino acids. In nucleotides, the CDR3 is TGCGCCAGCAGCTTTACTTCCGGGACAGGGGAGAACACTGAAGCTTTCTTT. It specifies CASSFTSGTGENTEAFF.

The chain joins TRBV2 to TRBJ2-1; D ambiguous. This CDR3 is 11 amino acids long. The germline V gene has CDR1 SNHLY and CDR2 FYNNEI. The V gene lost 6 bases and the J gene lost 7 bases, with 7 bases spanning the gap. CDR3 protein: CASSERNEQFF. The CDR3, as DNA: TGTGCCAGCAGCGAACGGAATGAGCAGTTCTTC. Full variable domain (rest looked up from reference TRBV2 and TRBJ2-1): EPEVTQTPSHQVTQMGQEVILRCVPISNHLYFYWYRQILGQKVEFLVSFYNNEISEKSEIFDDQFSVERPDGSNFTLKIRSTKLEDSAMYFCASSERNEQFFGPGTRLTVL.

This sequence joins TRBV30 and TRBJ1-1, with D uncertain. Germline lookup yields CDR1 GTSNPN and CDR2 SVGIG (reference sequence). This CDR3 has 13 residues. V lost 4 bases to trimming and J lost 3 bases, with 12 bases between them. CDR3 nucleotides: TGTGCCTGGAACAGAGCCGGGTACACTGAAGCTTTCTTT. The encoded protein is CAWNRAGYTEAFF.

This rearrangement joins TRBV18 to TRBJ2-7; D is tentatively TRBD1 or TRBD2 (5 bases each). The CDR3 contains 14 residues. Germline CDR1 reads KGHSH; CDR2 reads LQKENI. Trimming shortened V by 6 bases and J by 4 bases, and 16 bases separated the two germline ends. CDR3 sequence (DNA): TGTGCCAGCTCCGGCCACGGGGCTCGGTACGAGCAGTACTTC. Amino acids: CASSGHGARYEQYF.

V usage is TRBV15 and J usage is TRBJ1-5, with 9 bases identical to TRBD1. This CDR3 is 16 amino acids long. Germline V gene lookup returns CDR1 LNHNV and CDR2 YYDKDF (reference sequence). V shed 1 base, J shed 5 bases, and the junction held 6 bases outside the gene matches. The CDR3 reads CATSRAGQGLDQPQHF. The CDR3 nucleotides are TGTGCCACCAGCAGAGCAGGACAGGGGCTGGATCAGCCCCAGCATTTT.

The CDR3 DNA reads TGTGCCAGCAGCTTGGATCAGCAGCGGCCCACAGATACGCAGTATTTT. It specifies CASSLDQQRPTDTQYF. J is TRBJ2-3 and V is TRBV13, with a weak D call TRBD2 (5 bases). V shed 3 bases and J shed 2 bases, with 15 bases lying between them. From germline, CDR1 is PRHDT and CDR2 FYEKMQ (reference sequence). The CDR3 covers 16 residues. The variable domain in full, completed from reference TRBV13 and TRBJ2-3, reads AAGVIQSPRHLIKEKRETATLKCYPIPRHDTVYWYQQGPGQDPQFLISFYEKMQSDKGSIPDRFSAQQFSDYHSELNMSSLELGDSALYFCASSLDQQRPTDTQYFGPGTRLTVL.

The chain has TRBV12-5 and TRBJ2-1; TRBD1 might be the D (6 bases). Looked up from germline, CDR1 is LGHNT and CDR2 is FRNRAP. V lost 6 bases, J lost 9 bases, and 21 bases lay in between. The CDR3 contains 15 residues. CDR3 nucleotide sequence: TGTGCTAGTGGGGCGGACGGACAGTTCGCTCCTGAGCAGTTCTTC. Translated, it gives CASGADGQFAPEQFF.

This chain joins TRBV7-9 and TRBJ1-1; tentative D call: TRBD1 (6 bases). V lost 3 bases and J 3 bases, leaving 11 bases between the germline ends. This CDR3 has 14 amino acids. Germline V gene lookup returns CDR1 SEHNR and CDR2 FQNEAQ (reference sequence). The CDR3 protein is CASSFGEGDTEAFF. The CDR3 DNA follows: TGTGCCAGCAGCTTTGGGGAGGGGGACACTGAAGCTTTCTTT.

This clone was found once. The junction shows a germline mismatch at one end, possibly a read error. The gene calls are TRBV2 and TRBJ2-6, with 7 bases lining up with TRBD1. Germline CDR1 reads SNHLY; CDR2 reads FYNNEI. CDR3 length: 15 amino acids. This CDR3 is CASRLGTAGTNVLTF. DNA of the CDR3: TGTGCCAGCAGATTAGGGACAGCTGGGACCAACGTCCTGACTTTC.

This chain uses TRBV18 with TRBJ1-5; perhaps TRBD1 as D (5 bases). This CDR3 comprises 16 residues. Germline V gene sequence: CDR1 KGHSH, CDR2 LQKENI. Trimming took 0 bases from V and 6 from J, leaving 15 bases between them. CDR3 DNA: TGTGCCAGCTCACCACCGTCTGTCCGGGGGTTTCAGCCCCAGCATTTT. Protein product: CASSPPSVRGFQPQHF.

This chain joins TRBV12-5 and TRBJ2-2; D remains ambiguous. Trimming removed 2 bases from V and 0 bases from J, with 13 bases in between. Germline V gives CDR1 LGHNT, CDR2 FRNRAP. This CDR3 is built from 17 residues. The DNA of the CDR3 is TGTGCTAGTGGTTTGTATTTGGGCAGAGCGAACACCGGGGAGCTGTTTTTT. Amino acids: CASGLYLGRANTGELFF.

The chain recombines TRBV2 with TRBJ1-4; no clear D gene. From germline, CDR1 is SNHLY and CDR2 FYNNEI. V shed 5 bases and J shed 8 bases, with 9 bases lying between them. This CDR3 comprises 12 residues. The CDR3 DNA reads as TGTGCCAGCAGTAGCGGAGGGGAAAAACTGTTTTTT. This encodes CASSSGGEKLFF. The whole variable domain, filled in from reference TRBV2 and TRBJ1-4, reads EPEVTQTPSHQVTQMGQEVILRCVPISNHLYFYWYRQILGQKVEFLVSFYNNEISEKSEIFDDQFSVERPDGSNFTLKIRSTKLEDSAMYFCASSSGGEKLFFGSGTQLSVL.

The V and J genes are TRBV19 and TRBJ2-1; maybe TRBD2 (5 bases). The CDR3 has 15 residues. Trimming left V 4 bases short and J 0 bases short, with 10 bases between. Germline CDR1 and CDR2: LNHDA and SQIVND (reference sequence). The CDR3 DNA reads TGTGCCAGTAGTAAAGCGGATAGCTCCTACAATGAGCAGTTCTTC. This encodes CASSKADSSYNEQFF.

The chain couples TRBV19 to TRBJ2-6; 10 bases agree with TRBD1. The V gene end was trimmed by 5 bases and the J gene end by 0 bases; junction bases not matched to a gene: 4. CDR3 size: 17 residues. Germline loops: CDR1 LNHDA, CDR2 SQIVND (reference sequence). CDR3 nucleotides: TGTGCCAGTAGTCCGGGACAGGGGAACTCTGGGGCCAACGTCCTGACTTTC. This gives the protein CASSPGQGNSGANVLTF.

The rearrangement links TRBV5-5 to TRBJ2-3; perhaps TRBD1 as D (5 bases). There are 15 residues in the CDR3. Germline loops: CDR1 SGHKS, CDR2 YYEKEE (reference sequence). Trimming took 5 bases from V and 2 from J, leaving 15 bases between them. The CDR3 loop reads CASSSDRDHTDTQYF. The CDR3 DNA reads as TGTGCCAGCAGTTCAGACAGAGATCACACAGATACGCAGTATTTT.

The chain recombines TRBV6-1 with TRBJ1-2, with a possible D match to TRBD1 (6 bases). Germline assignment: CDR1 MNHNS and CDR2 SASEGT. Trimming cost V 2 bases and J 2 bases, with 12 bases left between them. This CDR3 has 15 residues. CDR3 residues: CASSENAGVNYGYTF. CDR3 sequence (DNA): TGTGCCAGCAGTGAAAATGCAGGGGTAAACTATGGCTACACCTTC.

This chain connects TRBV6-1 to TRBJ2-3; 7 bases agree with TRBD1. There are 15 residues in the CDR3. Germline-derived CDR1 and CDR2 are MNHNS and SASEGT. V shed 6 bases and J 5 bases; nucleotides not matched to a gene: 11. The CDR3 here is CASSGTEAFLDTQYF. Written as DNA, the CDR3 is TGTGCCAGCAGCGGGACAGAAGCCTTCCTAGATACGCAGTATTTT.

This chain links TRBV12-5 with TRBJ2-7; 7 bases line up with TRBD1. The CDR3 consists of 14 residues. Germline CDR1 LGHNT, CDR2 FRNRAP. J was trimmed by 6 bases and V by 3 bases; bases with no gene match: 8. In DNA, the CDR3 is TGTGCTAGTGGTTTACCCGACAGGGATGGCGAGCAGTACTTC. Its translation is CASGLPDRDGEQYF. Using reference TRBV12-5 and TRBJ2-7 for the parts outside the CDR3, the full variable domain is DARVTQTPRHKVTEMGQEVTMRCQPILGHNTVFWYRQTMMQGLELLAYFRNRAPLDDSGMPKDRFSAEMPDATLATLKIQPSEPRDSAVYFCASGLPDRDGEQYFGPGTRLTVT.